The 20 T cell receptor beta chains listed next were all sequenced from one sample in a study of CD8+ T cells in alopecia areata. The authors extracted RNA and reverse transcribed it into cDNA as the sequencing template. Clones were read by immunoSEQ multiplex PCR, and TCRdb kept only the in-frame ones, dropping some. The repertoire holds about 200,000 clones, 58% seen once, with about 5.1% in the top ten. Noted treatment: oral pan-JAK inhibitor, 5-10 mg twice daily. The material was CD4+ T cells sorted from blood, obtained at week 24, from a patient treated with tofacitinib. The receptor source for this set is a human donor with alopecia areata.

CDR3 DNA: TGTGCCAGCAGTACCAGCGGGCCTAGCACAGATACGCAGTATTTT. Translation: CASSTSGPSTDTQYF. J is TRBJ2-3 and V is TRBV5-6; a weak D match, TRBD2 (6 bases). Germline CDR1 is SGHDT and CDR2 is YYEEEE. The V and J ends lost 5 bases and 0 bases respectively, with 13 bases between them. This CDR3 spans 15 amino acids.

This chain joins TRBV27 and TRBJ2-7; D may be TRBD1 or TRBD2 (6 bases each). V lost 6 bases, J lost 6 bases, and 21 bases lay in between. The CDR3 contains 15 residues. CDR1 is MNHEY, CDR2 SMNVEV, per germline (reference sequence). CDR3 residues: CASSSLGGPTFEQYF. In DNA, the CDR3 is TGTGCCAGCAGCTCTCTAGGGGGGCCGACCTTCGAGCAGTACTTC.

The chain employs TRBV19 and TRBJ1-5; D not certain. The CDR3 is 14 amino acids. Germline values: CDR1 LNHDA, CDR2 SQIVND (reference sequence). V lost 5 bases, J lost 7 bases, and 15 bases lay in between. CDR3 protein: CASSSQASGQPQHF. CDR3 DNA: TGTGCCAGTAGTTCGCAGGCCTCGGGGCAGCCCCAGCATTTT.

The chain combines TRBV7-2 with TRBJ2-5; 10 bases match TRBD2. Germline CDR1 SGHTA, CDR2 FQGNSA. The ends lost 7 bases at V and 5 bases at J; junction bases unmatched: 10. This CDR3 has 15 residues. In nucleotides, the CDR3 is TGTGCCAGCATCCGCAGCGGGGGGGCCTGGGAGACCCAGTACTTC. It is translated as CASIRSGGAWETQYF.

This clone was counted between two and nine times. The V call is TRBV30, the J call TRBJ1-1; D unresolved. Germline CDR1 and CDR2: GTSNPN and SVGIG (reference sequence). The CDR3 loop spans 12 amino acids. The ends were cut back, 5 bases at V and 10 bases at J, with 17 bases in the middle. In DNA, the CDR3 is TGTGCCTGGGGCGCTGATTTGATTGCAGCTTTCTTT. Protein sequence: CAWGADLIAAFF.

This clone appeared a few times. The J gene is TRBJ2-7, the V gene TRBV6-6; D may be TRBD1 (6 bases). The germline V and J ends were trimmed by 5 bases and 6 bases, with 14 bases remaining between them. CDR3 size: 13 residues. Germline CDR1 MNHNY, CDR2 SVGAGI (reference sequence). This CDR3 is CASSGSTGTEQYF. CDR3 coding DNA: TGTGCCAGCAGTGGGTCGACAGGCACCGAGCAGTACTTC.

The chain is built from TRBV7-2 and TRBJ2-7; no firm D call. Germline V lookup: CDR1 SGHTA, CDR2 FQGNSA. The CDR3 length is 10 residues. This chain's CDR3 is CAKVGDEQYF. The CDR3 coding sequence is TGTGCAAAAGTCGGCGACGAGCAGTACTTC.

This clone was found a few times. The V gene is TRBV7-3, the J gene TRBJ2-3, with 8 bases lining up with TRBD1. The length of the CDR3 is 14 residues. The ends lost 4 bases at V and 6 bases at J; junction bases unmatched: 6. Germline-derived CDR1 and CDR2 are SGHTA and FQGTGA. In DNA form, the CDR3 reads TGTGCCAGCAGCTCTACAGGGGGATGGGATACGCAGTATTTT. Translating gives CASSSTGGWDTQYF. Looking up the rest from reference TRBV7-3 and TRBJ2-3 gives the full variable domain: GAGVSQTPSNKVTEKGKYVELRCDPISGHTALYWYRQSLGQGPEFLIYFQGTGAADDSGLPNDRFFAVRPEGSVSTLKIQRTERGDSAVYLCASSSTGGWDTQYFGPGTRLTVL.

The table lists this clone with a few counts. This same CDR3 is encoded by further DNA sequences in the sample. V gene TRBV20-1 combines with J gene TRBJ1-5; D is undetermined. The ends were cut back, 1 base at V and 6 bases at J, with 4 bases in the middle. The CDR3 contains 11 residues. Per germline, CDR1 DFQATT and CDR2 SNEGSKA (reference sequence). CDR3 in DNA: TGCAGTGCTAGAGTGGGTCAGCCCCAGCATTTT. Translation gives CSARVGQPQHF.

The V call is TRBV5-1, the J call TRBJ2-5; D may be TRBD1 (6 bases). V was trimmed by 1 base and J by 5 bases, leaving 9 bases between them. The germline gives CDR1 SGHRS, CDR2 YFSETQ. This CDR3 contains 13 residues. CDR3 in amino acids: CASSLTGMETQYF. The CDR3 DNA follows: TGCGCCAGCAGCTTGACAGGGATGGAGACCCAGTACTTC.

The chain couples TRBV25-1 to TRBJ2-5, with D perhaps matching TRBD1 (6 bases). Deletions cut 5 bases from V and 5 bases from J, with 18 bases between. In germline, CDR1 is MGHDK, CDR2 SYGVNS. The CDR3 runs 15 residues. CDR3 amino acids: CASSPIMDDRETQYF. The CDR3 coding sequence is TGTGCCAGCAGTCCAATTATGGACGACAGGGAGACCCAGTACTTC.

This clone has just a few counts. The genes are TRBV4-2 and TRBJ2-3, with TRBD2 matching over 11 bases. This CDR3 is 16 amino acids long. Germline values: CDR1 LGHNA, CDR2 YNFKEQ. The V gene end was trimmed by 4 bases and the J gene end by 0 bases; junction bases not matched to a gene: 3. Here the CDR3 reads CASSPTSGASTDTQYF. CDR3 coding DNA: TGTGCCAGCAGCCCGACTAGCGGGGCTAGCACAGATACGCAGTATTTT.

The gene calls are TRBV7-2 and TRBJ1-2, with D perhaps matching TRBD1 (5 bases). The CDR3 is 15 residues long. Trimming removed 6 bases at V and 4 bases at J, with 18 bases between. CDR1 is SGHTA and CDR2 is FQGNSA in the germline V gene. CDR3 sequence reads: CASRPQGPPLYGYTF. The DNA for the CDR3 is TGTGCCAGCAGGCCCCAGGGACCCCCCCTCTATGGCTACACCTTC.

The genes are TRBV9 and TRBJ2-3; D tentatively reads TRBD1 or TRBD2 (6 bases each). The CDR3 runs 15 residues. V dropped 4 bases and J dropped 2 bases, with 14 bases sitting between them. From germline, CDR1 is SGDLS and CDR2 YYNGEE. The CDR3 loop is CASSQRRGATDTQYF. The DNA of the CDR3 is TGTGCCAGCAGCCAAAGGAGGGGGGCCACAGATACGCAGTATTTT.

For the CDR3, the DNA is TGTGCCAGCAGCCAAGGACTAGCGGGGCCCACCGGGGAGCTGTTTTTT. It specifies CASSQGLAGPTGELFF. The chain uses TRBV4-2 and TRBJ2-2; TRBD2 matches at 11 bases. The CDR3 length is 16 residues. Germline V gene sequence: CDR1 LGHNA, CDR2 YNFKEQ. J lost 4 bases, V lost 1 base, and 2 bases had no gene match.

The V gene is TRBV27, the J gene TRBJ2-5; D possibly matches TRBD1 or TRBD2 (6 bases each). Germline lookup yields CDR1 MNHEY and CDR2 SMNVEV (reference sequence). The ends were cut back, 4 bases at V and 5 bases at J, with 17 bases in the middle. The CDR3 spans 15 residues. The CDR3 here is CASSSGGTRMETQYF. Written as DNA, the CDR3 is TGTGCCAGCAGTTCGGGCGGGACAAGGATGGAGACCCAGTACTTC.

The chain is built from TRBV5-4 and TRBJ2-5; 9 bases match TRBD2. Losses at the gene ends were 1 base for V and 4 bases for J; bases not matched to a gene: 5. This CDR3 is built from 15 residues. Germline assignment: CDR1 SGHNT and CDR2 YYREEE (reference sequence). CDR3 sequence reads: CASSLRLAEVETQYF. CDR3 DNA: TGTGCCAGCAGCTTGCGACTAGCGGAGGTAGAGACCCAGTACTTC.

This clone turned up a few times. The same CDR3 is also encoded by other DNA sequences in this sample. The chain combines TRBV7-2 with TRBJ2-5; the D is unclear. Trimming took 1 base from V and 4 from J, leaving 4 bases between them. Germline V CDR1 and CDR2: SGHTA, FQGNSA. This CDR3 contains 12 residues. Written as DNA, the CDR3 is TGTGCCAGCAGCTTAGGACGAGAGACCCAGTACTTC. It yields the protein CASSLGRETQYF. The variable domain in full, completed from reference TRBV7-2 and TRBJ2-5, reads GAGVSQSPSNKVTEKGKDVELRCDPISGHTALYWYRQSLGQGLEFLIYFQGNSAPDKSGLPSDRFSAERTGGSVSTLTIQRTQQEDSAVYLCASSLGRETQYFGPGTRLLVL.

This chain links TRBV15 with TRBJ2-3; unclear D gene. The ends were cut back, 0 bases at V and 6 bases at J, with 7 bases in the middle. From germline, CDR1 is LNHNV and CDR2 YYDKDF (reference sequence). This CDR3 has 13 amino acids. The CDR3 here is CATSRDGEDTQYF. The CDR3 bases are TGTGCCACCAGCAGAGACGGCGAGGATACGCAGTATTTT.

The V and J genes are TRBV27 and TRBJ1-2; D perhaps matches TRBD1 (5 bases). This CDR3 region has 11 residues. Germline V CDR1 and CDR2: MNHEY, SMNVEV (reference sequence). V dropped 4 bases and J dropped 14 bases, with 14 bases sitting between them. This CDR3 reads CASSYTGLETF. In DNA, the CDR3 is TGTGCCAGCAGTTACACAGGATTAGAAACCTTC.